These 25 T cell receptor beta chains share one sample of origin, sequenced in a study of T cells in Graves' hyperthyroidism and ophthalmopathy. Amplified regions were TCR beta CDR3 sequences from RNA transcripts. In the first-round RT-PCR of the TCR CDR3, the HTBI primer set was used. TCRdb re-called the multiplex PCR reads with MiXCR, one entry per CDR3 protein. The repertoire consists of approximately 360,000 distinct CDR3 sequences, with approximately 15% occurring once and the leading ten covering around a quarter. The sequenced material came from blood. The source of these receptors is a woman between 18 and 29 years old with Graves' hyperthyroidism that later progressed to Graves' ophthalmopathy.

The chain has TRBV30 and TRBJ2-7, with 7 bases fitting TRBD2. V gave up 4 bases and J gave up 2 bases; unmatched junction bases: 2. This CDR3 is built from 12 residues. Germline V gene sequence: CDR1 GTSNPN, CDR2 SVGIG (reference sequence). CDR3 in DNA: TGTGCCTGGAACGCGGGGGCCTACGAGCAGTACTTC. Translated, it gives CAWNAGAYEQYF.

The chain couples TRBV5-1 to TRBJ2-1; TRBD2 matches 12 bases. V lost 4 bases to trimming and J lost 6 bases; unmatched junction nucleotides: 8. The CDR3 consists of 16 residues. Germline V gives CDR1 SGHRS, CDR2 YFSETQ. The CDR3 reads CASSGRGLAGPNEQFF. CDR3 bases: TGCGCCAGCAGCGGGCGGGGACTAGCGGGTCCCAATGAGCAGTTCTTC.

As regards this clonotype: Mismatch with germline at one junction end may stem from a read error. The chain combines TRBV7-9 with TRBJ2-1; D is ambiguous. CDR3 length: 11 amino acids. CDR1 and CDR2 from the germline V gene are SEHNR and FQNEAQ (reference sequence). CDR3 protein: CASSGYNGQFF. Here the CDR3 DNA reads TGTGCCAGCAGCGGCTACAATGGGCAGTTCTTC.

This clonotype was seen many times. The chain joins TRBV28 to TRBJ1-2; D uncertain. Germline values: CDR1 MDHEN, CDR2 SYDVKM. The V end lost 3 bases, the J end lost 4 bases, and 15 bases lay between the germline ends. This CDR3 region has 15 residues. The CDR3 region is CASSLAGLGIYGYTF. The CDR3 DNA follows: TGTGCCAGCAGTTTGGCTGGCCTAGGAATCTATGGCTACACCTTC.

This clonotype occurred many times. Here the CDR3 DNA reads TGTGCCAGCAGTGGGGGACTAGCGAGACAAGAGACCCAGTACTTC. Its translation: CASSGGLARQETQYF. The rearrangement links TRBV2 to TRBJ2-5; 10 nucleotides match TRBD2. This CDR3 spans 15 amino acids. V was pared by 4 bases and J by 2 bases, with 4 bases of the junction left unmatched. Germline loops: CDR1 SNHLY, CDR2 FYNNEI.

This clonotype has more than one count but fewer than ten. This chain joins TRBV5-1 and TRBJ2-5; perhaps TRBD2 as D (5 bases). V was clipped by 0 bases and J by 5 bases, with 14 bases between them. Germline V gives CDR1 SGHRS, CDR2 YFSETQ. This CDR3 contains 15 residues. The CDR3: CASSLDPRSGETQYF. The CDR3 bases are TGCGCCAGCAGCTTGGACCCACGTTCGGGGGAGACCCAGTACTTC. The full variable domain, in which reference TRBV5-1 and TRBJ2-5 provide the parts outside the CDR3, is KAGVTQTPRYLIKTRGQQVTLSCSPISGHRSVSWYQQTPGQGLQFLFEYFSETQRNKGNFPGRFSGRQFSNSRSEMNVSTLELGDSALYLCASSLDPRSGETQYFGPGTRLLVL.

This clonotype came up many times. The limits of the CDR3 on the DNA are not certain, so only TCRdb's listed CDR3 is given. J is TRBJ2-7 and V is TRBV7-2; TRBD1, the D gene given by the table, was not confirmed from the DNA. A total of 14 residues make up the CDR3, ends included. Germline CDR1 is SGHTA and CDR2 is FQGNSA. The CDR3 loop reads CASSLVGGGTPGYF.

This clonotype was observed many times. The rearrangement uses TRBV7-9 and TRBJ2-3; D is unresolved. Trimming stripped 4 bases from V and 2 bases from J, with 10 bases between. The CDR3 has 14 residues. Germline CDR1 reads SEHNR; CDR2 reads FQNEAQ (reference sequence). This chain's CDR3 is CASSWTDPTDTQYF. CDR3 in DNA: TGTGCCAGCAGCTGGACGGATCCCACAGATACGCAGTATTTT.

Here the CDR3 reads CATETGWIQPQHF. The DNA of the CDR3 is TGTGCCACCGAGACAGGCTGGATACAGCCCCAGCATTTT. V usage is TRBV28 and J usage is TRBJ1-5, with a tentative D call TRBD1 (6 bases). Trimming removed 10 bases from V and 7 bases from J, with 17 bases in between. The CDR3 sequence is 13 residues long. The V gene's germline CDR1 is MDHEN and CDR2 SYDVKM.

Concerning this clonotype: A much larger clone lies a single base off, so this may be a read error. This chain links TRBV7-2 with TRBJ1-5; the D is unclear. The CDR3 contains 15 residues. The germline V gene has CDR1 SGHTA and CDR2 FQGNSA. The CDR3 here is CASSVRRYSNQPRHF. In DNA, the CDR3 is TGTGCCAGCAGCGTCCGACGGTATAGCAATCAGCCCCGGCATTTT.

This clonotype was counted ten times or more. The chain carries TRBV7-2 and TRBJ2-4; 8 positions agree with TRBD1. The CDR3 extends over 14 amino acids. Germline V CDR1 and CDR2: SGHTA, FQGNSA. With 5 bases clipped from V and 7 bases from J, the junction kept 7 bases outside the gene matches. The CDR3 loop reads CASSPDRGRNIQYF. In DNA form, the CDR3 reads TGTGCCAGCAGCCCAGACAGGGGAAGGAACATTCAGTACTTC.

The sample holds many counts of this clonotype. V and J are TRBV18 and TRBJ2-7; no clear D. The CDR3 has 13 amino acids. Germline-derived CDR1 and CDR2 are KGHSH and LQKENI. V lost 3 bases and J 6 bases, leaving 12 bases between the germline ends. CDR3 protein: CASSPVQGSEQYF. For the CDR3, the DNA is TGTGCCAGCTCACCGGTTCAAGGTAGCGAGCAGTACTTC.

This clonotype was observed at least ten times. The J gene is TRBJ2-1, the V gene TRBV28, with TRBD2 matching over 14 bases. The CDR3 contains 16 residues. J gave up 0 bases and V 6 bases, and 1 base lay outside the gene matches. Germline CDR1 reads MDHEN; CDR2 reads SYDVKM. CDR3 sequence reads: CASRGTSGSSYNEQFF. DNA for the CDR3: TGTGCCAGCAGAGGGACTAGCGGGAGCTCCTACAATGAGCAGTTCTTC.

Comments on this clonotype: Given a much more abundant clone one base away, this may be a read error. V is TRBV28 and J is TRBJ1-1; 7 nucleotides align to TRBD1. In germline, CDR1 is MDHEN, CDR2 SYDVKM. The CDR3 is 14 residues long. CDR3 in DNA: TGTGACAGCAGTACAACAGGGGATGGTGCTGAAGCTTTCTTT. This encodes CDSSTTGDGAEAFF.

This clonotype was detected only a few times. The rearrangement links TRBV27 to TRBJ2-7, with TRBD1 matching over 10 bases. CDR3 length: 15 residues. CDR1 and CDR2 (germline): MNHEY, SMNVEV (reference sequence). J lost 8 bases, V lost 2 bases, and 9 bases had no gene match. The CDR3 nucleotides read TGTGCCAGCAGTTTAGCGACAGGGGGCGGTAAGAAGCAGTACTTC. Translating gives CASSLATGGGKKQYF.

The V gene is TRBV19, the J gene TRBJ1-5; 7 bases line up with TRBD1. The V segment lost 7 bases and the J segment 5 bases; nucleotides outside the gene matches: 14. The CDR3 totals 16 residues. Germline lookup yields CDR1 LNHDA and CDR2 SQIVND (reference sequence). The DNA for the CDR3 is TGTGCCAGTACCGAACAGGGGATGGGGTTGTATCAGCCCCAGCATTTT. It encodes CASTEQGMGLYQPQHF.

This clonotype has at least ten counts. V gene TRBV28 combines with J gene TRBJ1-3, with unresolved D. The ends were cut back, 3 bases at V and 6 bases at J, with 6 bases in the middle. Germline V gives CDR1 MDHEN, CDR2 SYDVKM. The CDR3 is made up of 12 amino acids. The CDR3 nucleotides are TGTGCCAGCAGTTTCATGGAAAACACCATATATTTT. The encoded protein is CASSFMENTIYF.

This chain joins TRBV29-1 and TRBJ2-2; D perhaps matches TRBD1 (6 bases). This CDR3 region has 16 residues. Germline V gene lookup returns CDR1 SQVTM and CDR2 ANQGSEA. The V and J ends lost 6 bases and 0 bases respectively, with 17 bases between them. The CDR3 nucleotides are TGCAGCGTAGACGACGACAGGTCCGCGAACACCGGGGAGCTGTTTTTT. Translation: CSVDDDRSANTGELFF.

At least ten counts were recorded for this clonotype. The genes are TRBV12-3 or TRBV12-4 and TRBJ2-7; D possibly corresponds to TRBD1 (5 bases). CDR3 length equals 12 residues. Deletions cut 5 bases from V and 4 bases from J, with 9 bases between. As DNA, the CDR3 is TGTGCCAGCAGTGCACAGGTATACGAGCAGTACTTC. This codes for CASSAQVYEQYF.

This clonotype was detected a few times. The rearrangement links TRBV7-9 to TRBJ1-2, with unresolved D. Germline CDR1 reads SEHNR; CDR2 reads FQNEAQ (reference sequence). The CDR3 length is 14 residues. The V end lost 3 bases, the J end lost 3 bases, and 11 bases lay between the germline ends. The CDR3 region has the DNA TGTGCCAGCAGCTTCGGCACGCGGGACTATGGCTACACCTTC. Translation: CASSFGTRDYGYTF.

This clonotype has ten or more counts. The chain carries TRBV20-1 and TRBJ2-7; a possible D gene is TRBD2 (6 bases). Trimming pared 2 bases from V and 4 bases from J, leaving 12 bases between. The germline gives CDR1 DFQATT, CDR2 SNEGSKA (reference sequence). The CDR3 sequence is 13 residues long. The CDR3 sequence: CSARSLEGYEQYF. The DNA for the CDR3 is TGCAGTGCTAGATCCTTGGAGGGGTACGAGCAGTACTTC.

V gene TRBV15 combines with J gene TRBJ2-1; perhaps TRBD2 as D (6 bases). The CDR3 is 17 residues long. Germline V CDR1 and CDR2: LNHNV, YYDKDF (reference sequence). The V end lost 3 bases, the J end lost 4 bases, and 19 bases lay between the germline ends. The CDR3 bases are TGTGCCACCAGCAGCCCCTCTTTAGCGGATACTTACAATGAGCAGTTCTTC. Its translation: CATSSPSLADTYNEQFF. The whole variable domain, filled in from reference TRBV15 and TRBJ2-1, reads DAMVIQNPRYQVTQFGKPVTLSCSQTLNHNVMYWYQQKSSQAPKLLFHYYDKDFNNEADTPDNFQSRRPNTSFCFLDIRSPGLGDTAMYLCATSSPSLADTYNEQFFGPGTRLTVL.

This clonotype was observed many times. CDR3 in DNA: TGTGCCACCAGTAGCGGGAACTTGGACAATGAGCAGTTCTTC. This gives the protein CATSSGNLDNEQFF. This chain uses TRBV24-1 with TRBJ2-1, with TRBD2 matching 7 bases. V was pared by 6 bases and J by 5 bases, with 6 bases of the junction left unmatched. The CDR3 is made up of 14 amino acids. Germline values: CDR1 KGHDR, CDR2 SFDVKD.

The genes are TRBV9 and TRBJ2-1, with no clear D. In germline, CDR1 is SGDLS, CDR2 YYNGEE. Trimming pared 3 bases from V and 0 bases from J, leaving 13 bases between. The CDR3 length is 16 residues. In DNA, the CDR3 is TGTGCCAGCAGCGCTCTGGGCGGCGTCTCCTACAATGAGCAGTTCTTC. Its protein is CASSALGGVSYNEQFF.

This clonotype showed up many times. V gene TRBV6-1 combines with J gene TRBJ2-7; either TRBD1 or TRBD2 may fit D (5 bases each). The V gene's germline CDR1 is MNHNS and CDR2 SASEGT. The CDR3 has 15 amino acids. Trimming pared 5 bases from V and 0 bases from J, leaving 14 bases between. CDR3 loop: CASSLSGPSSYEQYF. For the CDR3, the DNA is TGTGCCAGCAGTTTATCGGGGCCGAGCTCCTACGAGCAGTACTTC.